Each of the 32 T cell receptor beta chains below was sequenced from the same sample in a study of beta chain features in type 1 diabetes (dated by TCRdb to 2017 to 2018). The library was prepared using the immunoSEQ multiplex PCR assay. The entire isolated RNA was reverse transcribed using the High Capacity cDNA Reverse Transcription Kit, and thus expressed TCRB transcripts were sequenced. Drawn from immuneACCESS, this table holds only the in-frame rearrangements with V and J called that TCRdb kept. Clones are partly lost; checked studies trace under half to an unresolved V gene and leave the rest unexplained. The sample has under 950,000 clones on record, roughly 16% of them singletons. 0.023% of the sample is held by the ten biggest clonotypes. Sequencing was performed on naive CD4+ T cells from blood. Interpreted using the paper, the cell subset or site label stands for: true naive CD4+ T cells. The receptors originated from a woman under 30 in good health.

The CDR3 protein is CASSIGTGGYEQYF. The CDR3 bases are TGTGCCAGCAGCATCGGGACAGGGGGGTACGAGCAGTACTTC. This chain joins TRBV7-9 and TRBJ2-7; TRBD1 matches 11 bases. After removal of 5 bases from V and 4 bases from J, the junction contained 4 bases not matched to a gene. The CDR3 is 14 amino acids. Germline CDR1 and CDR2: SEHNR and FQNEAQ (reference sequence).

V usage is TRBV5-1 and J usage is TRBJ2-3; TRBD1 matches at 8 bases. This CDR3 region has 14 residues. J lost 5 bases, V lost 5 bases, and 7 bases had no gene match. The V gene's germline CDR1 is SGHRS and CDR2 YFSETQ. CDR3 nucleotide sequence: TGCGCCAGCAGGAACCAGGGGGCAGGAGATACGCAGTATTTT. Translation: CASRNQGAGDTQYF.

This clone has only a few counts. V gene TRBV2 combines with J gene TRBJ2-7; the D gene could be TRBD1 or TRBD2 (5 bases each). Germline-derived CDR1 and CDR2 are SNHLY and FYNNEI. V was shortened by 1 base and J by 2 bases, with 6 bases between the two germline ends. There are 13 residues in the CDR3. The CDR3: CASSEGDAYEQYF. CDR3 in DNA: TGTGCCAGCAGTGAAGGGGACGCCTACGAGCAGTACTTC.

This clone was observed a handful of times. Germline and junction disagree at one end, which may indicate a read error. The CDR3 DNA follows: TGTGCTAGCAGCTTACCCAGTTTGTTTGCCTATGGCTACACCTTC. Protein product: CASSLPSLFAYGYTF. The chain uses TRBV7-7 and TRBJ1-2; D ambiguous. This CDR3 has 15 residues. CDR1 and CDR2 from the germline V gene are SSHAT and FNYEAQ (reference sequence).

This clone was detected a few times. The chain employs TRBV2 and TRBJ2-1; TRBD2 might be the D (5 bases). Per germline, CDR1 SNHLY and CDR2 FYNNEI. Deletions cut 4 bases from V and 4 bases from J, with 5 bases between. This CDR3 region has 12 residues. The CDR3 DNA sequence: TGTGCCAGCAGTGCGGGGTACAATGAGCAGTTCTTC. It codes for CASSAGYNEQFF. The full variable domain, with the rest looked up from reference TRBV2 and TRBJ2-1, is EPEVTQTPSHQVTQMGQEVILRCVPISNHLYFYWYRQILGQKVEFLVSFYNNEISEKSEIFDDQFSVERPDGSNFTLKIRSTKLEDSAMYFCASSAGYNEQFFGPGTRLTVL.

This clone appeared a few times. This chain connects TRBV11-1 to TRBJ2-2, with 7 bases identical to TRBD1. The CDR3 has 15 residues. J gave up 5 bases and V 7 bases, and 10 bases lay outside the gene matches. Germline V gene sequence: CDR1 SGHAT, CDR2 FQDESV (reference sequence). The CDR3 spells CASTETGKWTGELFF. CDR3 sequence (DNA): TGTGCCAGCACGGAGACAGGGAAGTGGACCGGGGAGCTGTTTTTT.

Turning to this clone: This same CDR3 is encoded by further DNA sequences in the sample. CDR3 amino acids: CASSPHSGTYNEQFF. CDR3 coding DNA: TGTGCCAGCAGCCCGCATAGCGGGACCTACAATGAGCAGTTCTTC. V usage is TRBV7-2 and J usage is TRBJ2-1; TRBD2 matches 8 bases. The ends lost 5 bases at V and 2 bases at J; junction bases unmatched: 5. This CDR3 region has 15 residues. The germline gives CDR1 SGHTA, CDR2 FQGNSA.

This clone was seen more than once but under ten times. The V gene is TRBV25-1, the J gene TRBJ2-5; TRBD2 matches at 9 bases. The CDR3 is made up of 18 amino acids. Trimming removed 2 bases from V and 0 bases from J; junction bases left unmatched: 10. The V gene's germline CDR1 is MGHDK and CDR2 SYGVNS. The CDR3 spells CASSEPLTGTSYQETQYF. The DNA for the CDR3 is TGTGCCAGCAGTGAACCCTTAACCGGGACTAGCTACCAAGAGACCCAGTACTTC.

The chain combines TRBV9 with TRBJ1-2; D possibly corresponds to TRBD1 (6 bases). Germline V CDR1 and CDR2: SGDLS, YYNGEE. The CDR3 consists of 15 residues. V gave up 3 bases and J gave up 2 bases, with 14 bases separating them. In nucleotides, the CDR3 is TGTGCCAGCAGCGCCAGGACAGCCGCGAACTATGGCTACACCTTC. Its translation is CASSARTAANYGYTF.

Here the CDR3 DNA reads TGTGCCACCAGCCCACGACTGGGGGAGACCCAGTACTTC. It encodes CATSPRLGETQYF. The gene calls are TRBV15 and TRBJ2-5; D unclear. Trimming took off 5 bases at V and 5 bases at J, with 12 bases between the two ends. The CDR3 is made up of 13 amino acids. CDR1 is LNHNV and CDR2 is YYDKDF in the germline V gene (reference sequence). The full variable domain, completed using reference TRBV15 and TRBJ2-5, is DAMVIQNPRYQVTQFGKPVTLSCSQTLNHNVMYWYQQKSSQAPKLLFHYYDKDFNNEADTPDNFQSRRPNTSFCFLDIRSPGLGDTAMYLCATSPRLGETQYFGPGTRLLVL.

Remarks on this clone: An end of the junction differs from the germline gene, which may be a read error. The rearrangement joins TRBV5-4 to TRBJ1-4; no definite D call. Germline loops: CDR1 SGHNT, CDR2 YYREEE (reference sequence). The CDR3 has 14 amino acids. CDR3 in amino acids: CASRLDQRSEKLFF. CDR3 sequence (DNA): TGTGCCAGCAGATTGGACCAGAGAAGTGAAAAACTGTTTTTT.

The chain combines TRBV5-4 with TRBJ2-3; TRBD2 matches 9 bases. The trim removed 5 bases at V and 3 bases at J, leaving 19 bases unmatched. CDR1 and CDR2 from the germline V gene are SGHNT and YYREEE (reference sequence). CDR3 size: 19 residues. This CDR3 reads CASRRGGVAGGRSTDTQYF. The DNA for the CDR3 is TGTGCCAGCAGACGCGGCGGCGTTGCGGGAGGGAGGTCGACAGATACGCAGTATTTT.

This clone occurred a few times. CDR3 bases: TGTGCCAGCAGCAAAGAACGTTTTGCGGGAGCTCGGTACAATGAGCAGTTCTTC. This translates into CASSKERFAGARYNEQFF. The V gene is TRBV21-1, the J gene TRBJ2-1; TRBD2 is the table's D call, not checked against the DNA. TRBV21-1 is a known pseudogene. This CDR3 is built from 18 residues.

The chain uses TRBV5-4 and TRBJ2-7, with 10 bases matching TRBD1. The CDR3 sequence is 17 residues long. J was trimmed by 4 bases and V by 2 bases; bases with no gene match: 12. Germline assignment: CDR1 SGHNT and CDR2 YYREEE (reference sequence). In DNA form, the CDR3 reads TGTGCCAGCAGCTTCATGGGCTCAGGACAGGGGGGTTACGAGCAGTACTTC. This gives the protein CASSFMGSGQGGYEQYF.

The chain joins TRBV7-8 to TRBJ1-1, with TRBD1 matching over 7 bases. With V trimmed by 2 bases and J by 9 bases, 9 bases remained unmatched. CDR3 length: 14 amino acids. Germline V gene lookup returns CDR1 SGHVS and CDR2 FQNEAQ. CDR3 residues: CASSLSGGQQKAFF. CDR3 bases: TGTGCCAGCAGCTTAAGCGGGGGACAGCAAAAAGCTTTCTTT.

This clone was observed a few times. The V gene is TRBV19, the J gene TRBJ2-3; no firm D call. The CDR3 is made up of 14 amino acids. Trimming left V 1 base short and J 2 bases short, with 7 bases between. From germline, CDR1 is LNHDA and CDR2 SQIVND (reference sequence). DNA of the CDR3: TGTGCCAGTAGTATAGCGGCCCTCACAGATACGCAGTATTTT. Translating it yields CASSIAALTDTQYF.

The chain carries TRBV7-9 and TRBJ2-3, with 10 bases matching TRBD1. This CDR3 region has 17 residues. Germline V gene data show CDR1 as SEHNR and CDR2 as FQNEAQ (reference sequence). The trim removed 3 bases at V and 8 bases at J, leaving 14 bases unmatched. The CDR3 loop reads CASSFRDRGHKHGTQYF. The CDR3 nucleotides are TGTGCCAGCAGCTTCCGGGACAGGGGCCATAAACATGGTACGCAGTATTTT.

This clone turned up a few times. The CDR3 reads CASSFYRDRGQPQHF. The DNA for the CDR3 is TGTGCCAGCAGCTTCTACCGGGACAGGGGTCAGCCCCAGCATTTT. V usage is TRBV7-2 and J usage is TRBJ1-5; TRBD1 matches 10 bases. CDR1 and CDR2 from the germline V gene are SGHTA and FQGNSA. Trimming removed 3 bases from V and 6 bases from J; junction bases left unmatched: 5. The CDR3 contains 15 residues.

The chain uses TRBV5-1 and TRBJ2-1; D not certain. Germline assignment: CDR1 SGHRS and CDR2 YFSETQ. Trimming removed 5 bases at V and 6 bases at J, with 6 bases between. CDR3 size: 11 residues. CDR3 DNA: TGCGCCAGCAGTAGGGTCAATGAGCAGTTCTTC. This translates into CASSRVNEQFF.

The table lists this clone with a few counts. The chain is built from TRBV7-9 and TRBJ2-5; perhaps D is TRBD1 or TRBD2 (5 bases each). The V end was cut by 5 bases, the J end by 4 bases, with 17 bases between. The CDR3 loop spans 15 amino acids. Germline V gives CDR1 SEHNR, CDR2 FQNEAQ (reference sequence). This chain's CDR3 is CASSPWDLSRETQYF. The CDR3 nucleotides are TGTGCCAGCAGCCCATGGGACCTCTCAAGAGAGACCCAGTACTTC.

This chain joins TRBV28 and TRBJ2-6, with D possibly matching TRBD1 (6 bases). CDR3 length: 20 amino acids. Germline V lookup: CDR1 MDHEN, CDR2 SYDVKM. V lost 5 bases and J lost 0, with 23 bases in between. The CDR3 reads CASSRNLQGGESSGANVLTF. The CDR3, as DNA: TGTGCCAGCAGTAGAAATCTACAGGGTGGAGAGAGCTCTGGGGCCAACGTCCTGACTTTC.

This clone was counted only a few times. This chain connects TRBV5-4 to TRBJ2-3; a possible D gene is TRBD1 (5 bases). V shed 4 bases and J shed 2 bases, with 14 bases lying between them. The CDR3 runs to 15 residues. Germline assignment: CDR1 SGHNT and CDR2 YYREEE (reference sequence). The chain's CDR3 is CASSVAVGVTDTQYF. In nucleotides, the CDR3 is TGTGCCAGCAGCGTGGCAGTAGGGGTCACAGATACGCAGTATTTT. The full variable domain, with the rest looked up from reference TRBV5-4 and TRBJ2-3, is ETGVTQSPTHLIKTRGQQVTLRCSSQSGHNTVSWYQQALGQGPQFIFQYYREEENGRGNFPPRFSGLQFPNYSSELNVNALELDDSALYLCASSVAVGVTDTQYFGPGTRLTVL.

This clone was observed a handful of times. J is TRBJ2-7 and V is TRBV27; no clear D. V was shortened by 1 base and J by 1 base, with 8 bases between the two germline ends. CDR3 size: 14 residues. In germline, CDR1 is MNHEY, CDR2 SMNVEV (reference sequence). CDR3 nucleotides: TGTGCCAGCAGTTTATGGGCATCTTCCTACGAGCAGTACTTC. Its protein is CASSLWASSYEQYF.

This clone was picked up a small number of times. CDR3 bases: TGTGCCAGCAGCTTAAATGGGAATGAGCAGTTCTTC. Its translation: CASSLNGNEQFF. The chain recombines TRBV7-6 with TRBJ2-1; no definite D call. This CDR3 is built from 12 residues. Germline V lookup: CDR1 SGHVS, CDR2 FNYEAQ. V was trimmed by 2 bases and J by 7 bases, leaving 6 bases between them.

The chain joins TRBV27 to TRBJ2-5; 10 bases agree with TRBD1. The CDR3 sequence is 16 residues long. Unmatched junction bases numbered 8, after V lost 5 bases and J lost 2 bases. The V gene's germline CDR1 is MNHEY and CDR2 SMNVEV (reference sequence). The CDR3 coding sequence is TGTGCCAGCAGTAGACGTCGGGACAGGGGTCAAGAGACCCAGTACTTC. Translating gives CASSRRRDRGQETQYF.

This clone was observed a few times. The V gene is TRBV7-2, the J gene TRBJ2-3; a weak D match, TRBD2 (5 bases). The CDR3 extends over 15 amino acids. V lost 0 bases and J 1 base, leaving 8 bases between the germline ends. Germline V gene lookup returns CDR1 SGHTA and CDR2 FQGNSA. The CDR3 loop is CASSLAHGGTDTQYF. CDR3 DNA sequence: TGTGCCAGCAGCTTAGCGCACGGGGGCACAGATACGCAGTATTTT. The entire variable domain, with the rest obtained from reference TRBV7-2 and TRBJ2-3, is as follows: GAGVSQSPSNKVTEKGKDVELRCDPISGHTALYWYRQSLGQGLEFLIYFQGNSAPDKSGLPSDRFSAERTGGSVSTLTIQRTQQEDSAVYLCASSLAHGGTDTQYFGPGTRLTVL.

The chain employs TRBV28 and TRBJ2-1; a possible D gene is TRBD1 (6 bases). The CDR3 has 14 residues. V was cut by 6 bases and J by 3 bases, with 12 bases left in between. From germline, CDR1 is MDHEN and CDR2 SYDVKM. The CDR3 bases are TGTGCCAGCAGCACAGGGTCAAACTACAATGAGCAGTTCTTC. It translates to CASSTGSNYNEQFF.

This clone was seen only a few times. J is TRBJ2-7 and V is TRBV18; 11 bases are shared with TRBD1. The CDR3 has 15 residues. Germline V lookup: CDR1 KGHSH, CDR2 LQKENI. V was clipped by 3 bases and J by 4 bases; unmatched bases: 5. The CDR3 region has the DNA TGTGCCAGCTCACCTCGCGGACAGGGGGCTTACGAGCAGTACTTC. As protein: CASSPRGQGAYEQYF.

The rearrangement links TRBV15 to TRBJ2-5, with 9 bases identical to TRBD2. V lost 1 base to trimming and J lost 1 base; unmatched junction nucleotides: 7. Germline V gives CDR1 LNHNV, CDR2 YYDKDF (reference sequence). The CDR3 has 17 residues. CDR3 sequence reads: CATSRGISGRFQETQYF. The CDR3, as DNA: TGTGCCACCAGCAGAGGCATTAGCGGGAGATTCCAAGAGACCCAGTACTTC.

J is TRBJ1-1 and V is TRBV4-3; D call uncertain. Germline V CDR1 and CDR2: LGHNA, YSLEER. The V gene lost 2 bases and the J gene lost 4 bases, with 11 bases spanning the gap. The CDR3 is 14 residues long. The CDR3 sequence: CASSQLGRSTEAFF. CDR3 in DNA: TGCGCCAGCAGCCAATTAGGCAGGTCCACTGAAGCTTTCTTT.

CDR3 amino acids: CASSLRGQGTDTQYF. In nucleotides, the CDR3 is TGTGCCAGCAGCTTACGGGGTCAAGGCACAGATACGCAGTATTTT. The gene calls are TRBV7-2 and TRBJ2-3; possible D gene TRBD2, 5 bases. This CDR3 spans 15 amino acids. CDR1 and CDR2 from the germline V gene are SGHTA and FQGNSA. V was shortened by 2 bases and J by 1 base, with 10 bases between the two germline ends.

This clone has more than one count but fewer than ten. The rearrangement joins TRBV18 to TRBJ1-1; a possible D gene is TRBD1 (6 bases). This CDR3 region has 14 residues. Germline loops: CDR1 KGHSH, CDR2 LQKENI. The ends were cut back, 6 bases at V and 0 bases at J, with 11 bases in the middle. DNA of the CDR3: TGTGCCAGCTCCCGACAGGACATGAACACTGAAGCTTTCTTT. Amino acids: CASSRQDMNTEAFF.